A selection of T cell receptor beta chains follows, all from one sample in a study of blood T cell repertoires in COVID-19. Sequencing used immunoSEQ multiplex PCR; TCRdb keeps in-frame clones, though not all of them. The table has some 96,000 clones, around four fifths seen once. Sequencing was done on a sample of peripheral blood. The receptor source for this set is a man in his 70s with active or convalescent COVID-19. CDR3s include the opening cysteine and the closing phenylalanine or tryptophan. The D gene is left open where the match is weak. Expanded clones are given a class, and other clones once, few, many or no size at all.

>TRBD1|few|TRBJ2-5|TRBV7-6
CASSLGAGRGQETQYF
TGTGCCAGCAGCTTAGGGGCCGGCAGGGGGCAAGAGACCCAGTACTTC
>.|.|TRBJ1-1|TRBV3-1/TRBV3-2
CASSSGGDTEAFF
TGTGCCAGCAGCTCAGGAGGTGACACTGAAGCTTTCTTT
>TRBD1|.|TRBJ2-7|TRBV27
CASSLSTGTDYEQYF
TGTGCCAGCAGTTTATCGACCGGGACAGATTACGAGCAGTACTTC
>.|.|TRBJ1-1|TRBV9
CASAREPNTEAFF
TGTGCCAGCGCTCGGGAGCCAAACACTGAAGCTTTCTTT
>.|.|TRBJ2-2|TRBV4-2
CASSRDRNSNTGELFF
TGTGCCAGCAGCCGCGACAGGAACTCGAACACCGGGGAGCTGTTTTTT
>.|.|TRBJ1-1|TRBV5-1
CASSLYPGNTEAFF
TGCGCCAGCAGCTTGTATCCGGGGAACACTGAAGCTTTCTTT
>.|.|TRBJ2-7|TRBV6-5
CASGRGYEQYF
TGTGCCAGCGGAAGGGGCTACGAGCAGTACTTC
>.|.|TRBJ2-3|TRBV2
CASSETTVTDTQYF
TGTGCCAGCAGTGAGACTACCGTCACAGATACGCAGTATTTT
>TRBD2|.|TRBJ2-5|TRBV7-9
CASSLPRGGGGQPSETQYF
TGTGCCAGCAGCCTCCCGAGGGGCGGGGGAGGCCAACCTTCAGAGACCCAGTACTTC
>TRBD1|.|TRBJ1-4|TRBV6-5
CASRTTGSQEKLFF
TGTGCCAGCAGAACGACAGGGTCTCAGGAAAAACTGTTTTTT
>TRBD2|few|TRBJ2-2|TRBV25-1
CASSEAGGEGRNTGELFF
TGTGCCAGCAGTGAAGCGGGGGGCGAGGGCCGGAACACCGGGGAGCTGTTTTTT
>TRBD2|.|TRBJ2-3|TRBV3-1/TRBV3-2
CASSQDPSGGDTDTQYF
TGTGCCAGCAGCCAAGACCCTAGCGGGGGGGACACAGATACGCAGTATTTT
>.|few|TRBJ1-2|TRBV27
CASRPSGQRTNYGYTF
TGTGCCAGCAGACCCTCTGGGCAGAGAACAAACTATGGCTACACCTTC
>TRBD1|.|TRBJ1-6|TRBV28
CASTLTGGLNSPLHF
TGTGCCAGCACCCTGACAGGGGGCCTAAATTCACCCCTCCACTTT
>TRBD2|.|TRBJ2-1|TRBV11-3
CASSLGASGRKYNEQFF
TGTGCCAGCAGCTTAGGGGCTAGCGGGAGGAAGTACAATGAGCAGTTCTTC
>TRBD1|.|TRBJ1-1|TRBV18
CASSIDRGRTEAFF
TGTGCCAGCTCAATAGACAGGGGGAGAACTGAAGCTTTCTTT
>.|.|TRBJ1-2|TRBV24-1
CATSDQAGPTGGYTF
TGTGCCACCAGTGACCAAGCCGGGCCGACGGGGGGCTACACCTTC
>.|.|TRBJ1-2|TRBV5-1
CASSLGETRQAVYGYTF
TGCGCCAGCAGCTTGGGTGAAACTCGACAGGCGGTCTATGGCTACACCTTC
>.|.|TRBJ1-1|TRBV30
CAWILGPRGTEAFF
TGTGCCTGGATCCTAGGACCGCGGGGCACTGAAGCTTTCTTT
>.|.|TRBJ1-5|TRBV18
CASSPRQAYFQSQHF
TGTGCCAGCTCACCGAGACAGGCTTACTTTCAGTCCCAGCATTTT
>.|.|TRBJ2-2|TRBV7-2
CASRDSRGTGELFF
TGTGCCAGCAGGGACTCACGGGGCACCGGGGAGCTGTTTTTT
>TRBD2|few|TRBJ2-1|TRBV6-4
CASSQGLAGVSEQFF
TGTGCCAGCAGTCAAGGACTAGCGGGAGTGAGTGAGCAGTTCTTC
>.|.|TRBJ2-1|TRBV20-1
CSAKQINEQFF
TGCAGTGCTAAACAGATTAATGAGCAGTTCTTC
>.|.|TRBJ1-1|TRBV19
CASSIVTSTEAFF
TGTGCCAGTAGTATAGTCACATCCACTGAAGCTTTCTTT
>TRBD1|.|TRBJ2-5|TRBV9
CASSDGQGKETQYF
TGTGCCAGCAGCGACGGACAGGGGAAAGAGACCCAGTACTTC
>.|.|TRBJ1-2|TRBV4-2
CASSQDLVGAGYTF
TGTGCCAGCAGCCAAGATCTGGTAGGGGCAGGCTACACCTTC
>.|.|TRBJ2-7|TRBV7-9
CASSLGSSGLGYEQYF
TGTGCCAGCAGCTTAGGTTCGAGCGGGTTGGGCTACGAGCAGTACTTC
>.|.|TRBJ2-2|TRBV3-1/TRBV3-2
CASSQDQVGELFF
TGTGCCAGCAGCCAAGACCAGGTGGGGGAGCTGTTTTTT
>TRBD2|.|TRBJ2-5|TRBV7-2
CASRGTSEETQYF
TGTGCCAGCAGGGGGACTAGCGAGGAGACCCAGTACTTC
>.|.|TRBJ1-1|TRBV4-2
CASSQGVAGDTEAFF
TGTGCCAGCAGCCAAGGGGTGGCAGGGGACACTGAAGCTTTCTTT
>.|.|TRBJ2-1|TRBV10-3
CATGNGEQFF
TGTGCCACGGGGAACGGAGAGCAGTTCTTC
>TRBD1|.|TRBJ1-5|TRBV18
CASSAAPQGARPQHF
TGTGCCAGCTCAGCCGCCCCACAGGGGGCGAGGCCCCAGCATTTT
>.|.|TRBJ1-2|TRBV5-4
CASSLGQDYGYTF
TGTGCCAGCAGCTTGGGACAGGACTATGGCTACACCTTC
>.|.|TRBJ1-1|TRBV11-3
CASSLYGETEAFF
TGTGCCAGCAGCCTATACGGTGAGACTGAAGCTTTCTTT
>.|.|TRBJ1-5|TRBV4-2
CASSQEWTASNQPQHF
TGTGCCAGCAGCCAAGAATGGACAGCTAGCAATCAGCCCCAGCATTTT
>.|.|TRBJ2-7|TRBV19
CASSTTRGASYEQYF
TGTGCCAGTAGTACGACCCGGGGGGCTTCCTACGAGCAGTACTTC
>.|.|TRBJ2-7|TRBV19
CASSPTPATYEQYF
TGTGCCAGTAGTCCCACCCCAGCGACCTACGAGCAGTACTTC